A single sample gave rise to the 10 T cell receptor beta chains below, sequenced in a study of T cells in Graves' hyperthyroidism and ophthalmopathy. Amplification of TCR beta CDR3 regions was performed using RNA transcripts as template. A set of HTBI primers served as the primers for a first-round RT-PCR of the TCR CDR3. TCRdb redid the calling of the multiplex PCR reads with MiXCR, one entry per CDR3 protein. The data hold some 350,000 distinct CDR3 sequences, with approximately 14% observed a single time. Sequencing used blood. These receptors were taken from a woman between 18 and 29 years old with Graves' hyperthyroidism that later progressed to Graves' ophthalmopathy.

This sequence joins TRBV3-1 and TRBJ2-5, with 10 bases aligning to TRBD2. Per germline, CDR1 LGHDT and CDR2 YNNKEL (reference sequence). J gave up 5 bases and V 3 bases, and 9 bases lay outside the gene matches. This CDR3 is built from 16 residues. The CDR3 region is CASSQGSGRARETQYF. In DNA, the CDR3 is TGTGCCAGCAGCCAGGGCAGCGGGAGGGCGAGGGAGACCCAGTACTTC.

The rearrangement links TRBV6-6 to TRBJ1-4; the D is unclear. Trimming took off 0 bases at V and 7 bases at J, with 3 bases between the two ends. This CDR3 is 12 amino acids long. CDR1 and CDR2 from the germline V gene are MNHNY and SVGAGI (reference sequence). The CDR3 DNA is TGTGCCAGCAGTTACTCGAGTGAAAAACTGTTTTTT. Its translation: CASSYSSEKLFF.

This chain links TRBV4-1 with TRBJ2-5, with TRBD1 matching 7 bases. Germline CDR1 and CDR2: MGHRA and YSYEKL. This CDR3 is 16 amino acids long. V was clipped by 4 bases and J by 6 bases; unmatched bases: 14. The CDR3 protein is CASSPLGQEGLKTQYF. In DNA, the CDR3 is TGCGCCAGCAGCCCCCTAGGACAGGAAGGTTTGAAGACCCAGTACTTC.

This clonotype has ten or more counts. The chain's CDR3 is CASSKGTGVYEQYF. In DNA, the CDR3 is TGTGCCAGCAGCAAAGGGACTGGAGTCTACGAGCAGTACTTC. The chain has TRBV6-1 and TRBJ2-7, with a tentative D call TRBD2 (6 bases). V shed 6 bases and J shed 3 bases, with 15 bases lying between them. Germline lookup yields CDR1 MNHNS and CDR2 SASEGT. The length of the CDR3 is 14 residues.

This clonotype was detected many times. V usage is TRBV27 and J usage is TRBJ2-1, with a weak D call TRBD2 (6 bases). The germline V and J ends were trimmed by 5 bases and 10 bases, with 24 bases remaining between them. CDR3 length: 16 residues. Germline lookup yields CDR1 MNHEY and CDR2 SMNVEV (reference sequence). The DNA of the CDR3 is TGTGCCAGCAGTCCCCCCCGGGAGTTGCATAGAGGGGAGCAGTTCTTC. Its translation is CASSPPRELHRGEQFF.

In this sample, this clonotype turned up a few times. The V gene is TRBV30, the J gene TRBJ1-4; D possibly corresponds to TRBD1 (5 bases). The CDR3 runs to 13 residues. Germline V lookup: CDR1 GTSNPN, CDR2 SVGIG (reference sequence). V was clipped by 2 bases and J by 8 bases, with 12 bases between them. CDR3 amino acids: CAWSRDSGEKLFF. CDR3 coding DNA: TGTGCCTGGAGTAGGGACTCCGGGGAAAAACTGTTTTTT.

Concerning this clonotype: A single base separates this from a much larger clone, so it may be a read error. The final CDR3 position lacks the conserved phenylalanine or tryptophan, pointing to a likely read error. This chain joins TRBV6-5 and TRBJ2-3, with D tentatively TRBD2 (6 bases). Germline CDR1 and CDR2: MNHEY and SVGAGI. Trimming stripped 3 bases from V and 6 bases from J, with 13 bases between. The CDR3 contains 14 residues. The CDR3 region is CASSYSLALDTQYS. CDR3 DNA sequence: TGTGCCAGCAGTTATAGTCTAGCGTTGGATACGCAGTATTCT.

The rearrangement joins TRBV5-1 to TRBJ2-1; possible D gene TRBD1, 6 bases. The V gene lost 5 bases and the J gene lost 9 bases, with 15 bases spanning the gap. Germline V gene sequence: CDR1 SGHRS, CDR2 YFSETQ. This CDR3 spans 13 amino acids. This CDR3 is CASRVTGLGEQFF. CDR3 sequence (DNA): TGCGCCAGCAGAGTAACAGGGTTGGGTGAGCAGTTCTTC.

This clonotype was seen a few times. The chain has TRBV9 and TRBJ1-3; the D gene is possibly TRBD1 (5 bases). CDR1 and CDR2 (germline): SGDLS, YYNGEE. The CDR3 runs to 16 residues. Trimming removed 0 bases from V and 2 bases from J, with 12 bases in between. The CDR3 protein is CASSVVAAGAGNTIYF. Here the CDR3 DNA reads TGTGCCAGCAGCGTAGTAGCCGCGGGGGCTGGAAACACCATATATTTT.

This sequence joins TRBV28 and TRBJ2-7; a weak D match, TRBD2 (5 bases). Germline values: CDR1 MDHEN, CDR2 SYDVKM. V was trimmed by 7 bases and J by 6 bases, leaving 13 bases between them. This CDR3 region has 12 residues. This CDR3 is CASMRSSGEQYF. The CDR3 nucleotides are TGTGCCAGCATGAGAAGCAGCGGCGAGCAGTACTTC.